Listed below are T cell receptor beta chains from one sample, sequenced in a study of shared clonotypes between healthy human individuals. Produced via immunoSEQ multiplex PCR; TCRdb's table is partial and in-frame only. The sample includes around 2.5 million clones, over 85% seen only once; the top ten take 0.36%. Specimen: naive CD4+ T cells from PBMCs. These receptors were taken from a man aged 18 to 29 in good health. Some clones in this sample may be carry-over from other donors' samples. Each CDR3 is given with its conserved first and last residue. D genes are given only for firm matches. Where a row states a size, it is once, few, many or the class of an expanded clone; other rows omit it.

D gene	V gene	clone size	J gene	CDR3 DNA	CDR3 protein
-	TRBV30	-	TRBJ2-5	TGTGCCTGGAGTACAGGCTTCCAAGAGACCCAGTACTTC	CAWSTGFQETQYF
-	TRBV2	-	TRBJ1-1	TGTGCCAGCCGGTTGGGGCGGGACACTGAAGCTTTCTTT	CASRLGRDTEAFF
TRBD2	TRBV4-2	-	TRBJ2-4	TGTGCCAGCAGCCAAGAGGGGTGGGGGGGCATTCAGTACTTC	CASSQEGWGGIQYF
-	TRBV2	-	TRBJ2-1	TGTGCCAGCAGGGATAACACGTACAATGAGCAGTTCTTC	CASRDNTYNEQFF
-	TRBV28	-	TRBJ2-7	TGTGCCAGTGTCCGGGCCTACGAGCAGTACTTC	CASVRAYEQYF
-	TRBV7-9	-	TRBJ1-3	TGTGCCAGCAGCGGACAGGGAAACACCATATATTTT	CASSGQGNTIYF
-	TRBV28	-	TRBJ2-3	TGTGCCAGCAGTTTTAAAGTAAGGGCGTTAACAGATACGCAGTATTTT	CASSFKVRALTDTQYF
-	TRBV5-1	-	TRBJ2-5	TGCGCCAGCAGCGCCACCCAGGGGACGCAGACCCAGTACTTC	CASSATQGTQTQYF
-	TRBV28	-	TRBJ2-7	TGTGCCAGCAGTTTAGAAGGGGTCAACTACGAGCAGTACTTC	CASSLEGVNYEQYF
TRBD1	TRBV10-3	once	TRBJ2-3	TGTGCCATTAGGGGACAGGATACAGATACGCAGTATTTT	CAIRGQDTDTQYF
TRBD2	TRBV2	-	TRBJ2-1	TGTGCCAGCAGTCCGGGAGCGGGGCGGGAGCAGTTCTTC	CASSPGAGREQFF
-	TRBV30	-	TRBJ2-3	TGTGCCTGCCAAGGTCGCCGTAGCACAGATACGCAGTATTTT	CACQGRRSTDTQYF
TRBD2	TRBV5-8	once	TRBJ2-7	TGTGCCAGCAGCTTGGAGGGACTAGCCCTGTCCTACGAGCAGTACTTC	CASSLEGLALSYEQYF
-	TRBV6-5	-	TRBJ2-3	TGTGCCAGCAGTTACTCGATTCAGGGGTGGGATACGCAGTATTTT	CASSYSIQGWDTQYF
-	TRBV28	-	TRBJ1-2	TGTGCCAGCAGTTTACGGAACAGGGTCTATGGCTACACCTTC	CASSLRNRVYGYTF
-	TRBV21-1	few	TRBJ1-5	TGTGCCAGCAGCAAAGCGCTATGCCCAGATCAGCCCCAGCATTTT	CASSKALCPDQPQHF
TRBD1	TRBV5-1	-	TRBJ2-7	TGCGCCAGCAGACTCCCCGGGACAGGGGCCTCTGAGCAGTACTTC	CASRLPGTGASEQYF
-	TRBV28	-	TRBJ1-1	TGTGCCAGCAGTTCCCCGGGGCGCCTGAACACTGAAGCTTTCTTT	CASSSPGRLNTEAFF
-	TRBV7-8	-	TRBJ2-2	TGTGCCAGCAGCTTAGCGGAGGGGATGAACACCGGGGAGCTGTTTTTT	CASSLAEGMNTGELFF
-	TRBV6-5	-	TRBJ2-7	TGTGCCAGCAGTTACTTGGGGCAGGGCTACGAGCAGTACTTC	CASSYLGQGYEQYF
-	TRBV7-2	-	TRBJ1-3	TGTGCCAGCAGCCCCCCTCACGGCGGGAGCAGAAACACCATATATTTT	CASSPPHGGSRNTIYF
-	TRBV1	-	TRBJ2-7	TGCACCAGCAGCCGCCAGCGGGGGGGTTCCTACGAGCAGTACTTC	CTSSRQRGGSYEQYF
-	TRBV28	-	TRBJ2-1	TGTGCCAGCAGCTTGAGCTCCTACAATGAGCAGTTCTTC	CASSLSSYNEQFF
TRBD1	TRBV7-9	once	TRBJ1-1	TGTGCCAGCAGCTTTACAGGGGGGAGGAACACTGAAGCTTTCTTT	CASSFTGGRNTEAFF